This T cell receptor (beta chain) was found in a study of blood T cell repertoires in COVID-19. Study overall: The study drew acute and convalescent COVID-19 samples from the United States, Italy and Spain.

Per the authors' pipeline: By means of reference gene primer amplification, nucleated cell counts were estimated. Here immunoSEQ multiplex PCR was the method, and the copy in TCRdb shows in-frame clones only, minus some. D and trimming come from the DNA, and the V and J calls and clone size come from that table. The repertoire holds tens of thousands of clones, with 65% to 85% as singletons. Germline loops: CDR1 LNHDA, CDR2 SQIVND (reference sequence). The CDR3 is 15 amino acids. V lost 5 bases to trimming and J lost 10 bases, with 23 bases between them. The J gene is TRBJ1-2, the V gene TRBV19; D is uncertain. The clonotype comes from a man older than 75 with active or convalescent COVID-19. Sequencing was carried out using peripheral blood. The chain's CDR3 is CASSSPLGLKRDYTF. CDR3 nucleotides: TGTGCCAGTAGTTCACCCCTTGGCCTCAAACGGGACTACACCTTC.